The 7 T cell receptor beta chains in this list originate from one sample, sequenced in a study of HIV-infected patients and healthy controls. Alpha and beta constant-region primers primed reverse transcription of approximately 500 ng RNA. Each of the alpha and beta chains got its own library through chain-specific third strand synthesis with indices. TCRdb re-called the 5' RACE reads through MiXCR, storing one row per CDR3 protein. Here the sample spans fewer than 20,000 distinct CDR3 sequences, 10% to 15% being singletons. All unsorted peripheral T cells were captured because whole blood was used without fractionation. The sequencing input was blood. These receptors were taken from an adult in good health.

This chain connects TRBV28 to TRBJ2-7; a weak D match, TRBD1 (6 bases). The CDR3 contains 14 residues. In germline, CDR1 is MDHEN, CDR2 SYDVKM. V was pared by 4 bases and J by 5 bases, with 15 bases between. The CDR3 DNA is TGTGCCAGCAGTTCTACAGGGTTGGGCGACGAGCAGTACTTC. Protein: CASSSTGLGDEQYF.

There are many counts of this clonotype. The chain recombines TRBV6-2 or TRBV6-3 with TRBJ2-4; D unclear. The CDR3 totals 12 residues. Per germline, CDR1 MNHEY and CDR2 SVGEGT. Trimming pared 5 bases from V and 15 bases from J, leaving 17 bases between. The chain's CDR3 is CASSQDRSFRYF. Here the CDR3 DNA reads TGTGCCAGCAGTCAGGACCGCTCCTTTAGGTACTTC.

This clonotype is categorized as medium-sized. The chain uses TRBV11-2 and TRBJ1-1; D call uncertain. The CDR3 has 13 residues. Deletions cut 0 bases from V and 5 bases from J, with 7 bases between. Germline values: CDR1 SGHAT, CDR2 FQNNGV. CDR3: CASSLEGGTEAFF. The DNA of the CDR3 is TGTGCCAGCAGCTTAGAAGGCGGGACTGAAGCTTTCTTT.

This clonotype was seen ten or more times. The chain combines TRBV9 with TRBJ1-5; no reliable D call. Germline V CDR1 and CDR2: SGDLS, YYNGEE. Trimming took off 0 bases at V and 4 bases at J, with 8 bases between the two ends. This CDR3 is built from 14 residues. CDR3 DNA: TGTGCCAGCAGCGTAGGAGGGAGTAATCAGCCCCAGCATTTT. This gives the protein CASSVGGSNQPQHF.

This clonotype occurred many times. This chain links TRBV6-6 with TRBJ1-2; TRBD1 agrees at 10 bases. In germline, CDR1 is MNHNY, CDR2 SVGAGI (reference sequence). Trimming took 5 bases from V and 8 from J; bases not matched to a gene: 14. This CDR3 region has 16 residues. The CDR3 spells CASSIAVGTGVEGYTF. CDR3 DNA sequence: TGTGCCAGCAGTATCGCCGTTGGGACAGGGGTAGAAGGCTACACCTTC.

This clonotype was counted many times. The rearrangement links TRBV19 to TRBJ1-2, with 9 bases fitting TRBD1. The V and J ends lost 5 bases and 8 bases, in that order; junction bases with no gene match: 9. The CDR3 is 14 amino acids. The germline V gene has CDR1 LNHDA and CDR2 SQIVND (reference sequence). CDR3 sequence (DNA): TGTGCCAGTAGTTTGGACAGGGGAGGCGGCGGCTACACCTTC. Translation gives CASSLDRGGGGYTF.

This clonotype was detected many times. The CDR3 DNA is TGTGCCAGCAGGAGCCGGGACGGGTTGCAGCCCCAGCATTTT. Its translation: CASRSRDGLQPQHF. The chain combines TRBV12-3 or TRBV12-4 with TRBJ1-5, with D possibly TRBD1 on 5 matching bases. The CDR3 is made up of 14 amino acids. Trimming pared 6 bases from V and 7 bases from J, leaving 16 bases between.